The T cell receptor (beta chain) described here comes from a study of blood T cell repertoires in COVID-19. As processed by the authors: Researchers report that nucleated cell counts were estimated from reference gene primer amplification. Profiled with immunoSEQ multiplex PCR; TCRdb holds only in-frame clones, not every one. V and J calls and clone size are those listed in that table; D and trimming were worked out from the DNA. The sample yields 200,000 to 250,000 clones, around 83% seen once. Ages ranged from about 18 to 100 years, with residence in about 23 US areas. Germline CDR1 is SQVTM and CDR2 is ANQGSEA. The V gene lost 3 bases and the J gene lost 7 bases, with 22 bases spanning the gap. The CDR3 runs to 15 residues.

This TCR was sampled from a woman aged 40 to 49 with acute COVID-19. The source material was PBMCs or T cells enriched from blood (not recorded which). This rearrangement joins TRBV29-1 to TRBJ2-7; D is possibly TRBD2 (5 bases). CDR3 loop: CSVDVAAGTVSEQYF. CDR3 coding DNA: TGCAGCGTTGATGTTGCTGCGGGTACCGTTTCTGAGCAGTACTTC.